This TCR beta chain was documented in a study of cytomegalovirus exposure and HLA in healthy donors. The protocol was immunoSEQ multiplex PCR, while the TCRdb copy is restricted to in-frame clones and leaves out a portion. The table has nearly 200,000 clones, more than 65% seen once. CDR1 and CDR2 from the germline V gene are SGHRS and YFSETQ. Trimming removed 0 bases from V and 5 bases from J, with 9 bases in between. This CDR3 region has 14 residues. The study drew the donors from its roughly 130-subject validation cohort, separate from the approximately 700-subject first cohort. The rearrangement links TRBV5-1 to TRBJ2-1; D is perhaps TRBD2 (6 bases). The sequencing sample was made of PBMCs. This sequence was found in a woman in her thirties in good health and CMV-seropositive. Written as DNA, the CDR3 is TGCGCCAGCAGCTTGGCGGAGGGCCACAATGAGCAGTTCTTC. Protein: CASSLAEGHNEQFF.